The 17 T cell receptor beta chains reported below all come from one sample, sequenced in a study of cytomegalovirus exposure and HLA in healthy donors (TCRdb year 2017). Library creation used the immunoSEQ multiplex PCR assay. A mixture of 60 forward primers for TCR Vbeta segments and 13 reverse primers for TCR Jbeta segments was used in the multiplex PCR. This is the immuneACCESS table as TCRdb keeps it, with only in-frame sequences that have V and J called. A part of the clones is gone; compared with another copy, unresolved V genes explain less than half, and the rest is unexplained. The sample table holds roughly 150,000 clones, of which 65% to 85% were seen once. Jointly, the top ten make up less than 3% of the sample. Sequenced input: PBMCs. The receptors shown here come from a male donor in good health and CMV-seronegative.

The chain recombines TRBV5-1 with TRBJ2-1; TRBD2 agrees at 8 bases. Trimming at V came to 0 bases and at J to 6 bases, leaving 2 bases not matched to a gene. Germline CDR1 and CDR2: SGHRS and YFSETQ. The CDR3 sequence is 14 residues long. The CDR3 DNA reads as TGCGCCAGCAGCTTGGCTACTAGCGGCAATGAGCAGTTCTTC. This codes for CASSLATSGNEQFF.

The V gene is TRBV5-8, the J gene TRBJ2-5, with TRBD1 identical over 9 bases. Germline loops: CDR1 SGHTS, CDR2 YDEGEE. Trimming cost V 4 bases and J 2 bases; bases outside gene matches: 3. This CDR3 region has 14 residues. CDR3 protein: CASSEGTGQETQYF. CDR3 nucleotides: TGTGCCAGCAGCGAAGGGACAGGGCAAGAGACCCAGTACTTC.

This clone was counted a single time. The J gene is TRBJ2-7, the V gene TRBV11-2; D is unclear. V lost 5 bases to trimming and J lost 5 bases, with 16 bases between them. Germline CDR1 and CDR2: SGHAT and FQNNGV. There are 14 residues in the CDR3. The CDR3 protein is CASSPLRGQDEQYF. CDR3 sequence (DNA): TGTGCCAGCAGCCCCCTGAGAGGCCAAGACGAGCAGTACTTC.

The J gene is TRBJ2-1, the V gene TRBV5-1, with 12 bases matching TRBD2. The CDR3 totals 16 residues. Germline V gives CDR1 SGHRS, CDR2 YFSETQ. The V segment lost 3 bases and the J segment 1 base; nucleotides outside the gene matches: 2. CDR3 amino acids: CASSYTSGRSYNEQFF. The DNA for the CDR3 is TGCGCCAGCAGCTACACTAGCGGGAGGTCCTACAATGAGCAGTTCTTC.

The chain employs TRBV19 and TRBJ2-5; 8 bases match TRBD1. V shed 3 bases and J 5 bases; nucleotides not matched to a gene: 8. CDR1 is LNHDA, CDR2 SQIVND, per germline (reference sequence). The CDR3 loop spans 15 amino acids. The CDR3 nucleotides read TGTGCCAGTAGTATCGGGACAGGATCCTTGGAGACCCAGTACTTC. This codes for CASSIGTGSLETQYF.

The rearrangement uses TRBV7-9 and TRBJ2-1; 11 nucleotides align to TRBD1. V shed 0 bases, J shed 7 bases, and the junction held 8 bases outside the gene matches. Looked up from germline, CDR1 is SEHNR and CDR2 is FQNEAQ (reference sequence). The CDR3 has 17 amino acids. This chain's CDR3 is CASSLALRTGGSNEQFF. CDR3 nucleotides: TGTGCCAGCAGCTTAGCCCTACGGACAGGGGGCTCAAATGAGCAGTTCTTC.

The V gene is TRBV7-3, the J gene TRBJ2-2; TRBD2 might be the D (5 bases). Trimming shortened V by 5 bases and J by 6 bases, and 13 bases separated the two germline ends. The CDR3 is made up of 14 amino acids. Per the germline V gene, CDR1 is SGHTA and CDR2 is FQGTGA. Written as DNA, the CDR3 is TGTGCCAGCAGCCACCAATACGGGGCCGGGGAGCTGTTTTTT. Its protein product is CASSHQYGAGELFF.

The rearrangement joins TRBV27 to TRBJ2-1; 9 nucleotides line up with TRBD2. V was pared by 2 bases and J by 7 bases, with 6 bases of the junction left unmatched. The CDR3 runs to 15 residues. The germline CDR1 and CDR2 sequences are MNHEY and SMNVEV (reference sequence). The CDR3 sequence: CASSLVAGVGNEQFF. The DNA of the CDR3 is TGTGCCAGCAGTTTAGTAGCGGGAGTTGGGAATGAGCAGTTCTTC.

The CDR3, as DNA: TGTGCCAGCAGCTTCCCCCCTAGCGCGGAGGATACGCAGTATTTT. It translates to CASSFPPSAEDTQYF. V and J are TRBV7-9 and TRBJ2-3; D perhaps matches TRBD2 (6 bases). V was cut by 3 bases and J by 6 bases, with 16 bases left in between. This CDR3 contains 15 residues. Germline assignment: CDR1 SEHNR and CDR2 FQNEAQ (reference sequence).

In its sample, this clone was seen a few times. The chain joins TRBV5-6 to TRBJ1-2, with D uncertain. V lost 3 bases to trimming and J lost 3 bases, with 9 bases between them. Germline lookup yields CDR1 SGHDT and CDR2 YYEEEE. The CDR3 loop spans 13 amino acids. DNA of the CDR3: TGTGCCAGCAGCTCCGGTGGAGACTATGGCTACACCTTC. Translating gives CASSSGGDYGYTF. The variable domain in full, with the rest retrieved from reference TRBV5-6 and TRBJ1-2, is DAGVTQSPTHLIKTRGQQVTLRCSPKSGHDTVSWYQQALGQGPQFIFQYYEEEERQRGNFPDRFSGHQFPNYSSELNVNALLLGDSALYLCASSSGGDYGYTFGSGTRLTVV.

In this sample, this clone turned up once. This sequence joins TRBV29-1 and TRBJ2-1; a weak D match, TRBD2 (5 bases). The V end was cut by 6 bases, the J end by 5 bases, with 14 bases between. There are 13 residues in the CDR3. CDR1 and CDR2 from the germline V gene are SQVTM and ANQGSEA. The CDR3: CSVDYDFNNEQFF. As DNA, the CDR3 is TGCAGCGTCGACTACGATTTCAACAATGAGCAGTTCTTC.

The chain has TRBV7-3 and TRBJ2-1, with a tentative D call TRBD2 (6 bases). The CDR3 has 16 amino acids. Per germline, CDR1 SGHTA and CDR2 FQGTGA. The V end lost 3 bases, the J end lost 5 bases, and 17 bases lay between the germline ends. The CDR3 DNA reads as TGTGCCAGCAGCTTGCATGGGACTGCAACGAACAATGAGCAGTTCTTC. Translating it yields CASSLHGTATNNEQFF.

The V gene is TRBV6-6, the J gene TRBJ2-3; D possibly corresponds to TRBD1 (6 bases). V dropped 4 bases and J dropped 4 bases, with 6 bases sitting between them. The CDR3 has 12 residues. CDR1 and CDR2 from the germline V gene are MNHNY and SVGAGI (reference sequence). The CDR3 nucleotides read TGTGCCAGCAGTTCAGGGGCAGATACGCAGTATTTT. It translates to CASSSGADTQYF.

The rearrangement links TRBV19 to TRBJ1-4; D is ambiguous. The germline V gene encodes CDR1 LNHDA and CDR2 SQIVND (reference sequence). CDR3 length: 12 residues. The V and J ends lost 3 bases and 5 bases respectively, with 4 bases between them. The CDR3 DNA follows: TGTGCCAGTAGTATGAGGAATGAAAAACTGTTTTTT. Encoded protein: CASSMRNEKLFF. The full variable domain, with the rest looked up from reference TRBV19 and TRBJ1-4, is DGGITQSPKYLFRKEGQNVTLSCEQNLNHDAMYWYRQDPGQGLRLIYYSQIVNDFQKGDIAEGYSVSREKKESFPLTVTSAQKNPTAFYLCASSMRNEKLFFGSGTQLSVL.

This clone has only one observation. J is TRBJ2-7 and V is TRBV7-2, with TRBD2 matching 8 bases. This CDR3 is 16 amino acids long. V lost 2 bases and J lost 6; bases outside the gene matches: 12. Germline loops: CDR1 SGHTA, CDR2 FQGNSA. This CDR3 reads CASSLRDREGLGEQYF. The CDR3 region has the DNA TGTGCCAGCAGCTTACGGGACCGGGAGGGTCTAGGCGAGCAGTACTTC.

The CDR3 region has the DNA TGTGCCAGCAGCGTTTCGACAGAGCTGTCCTACAATGAGCAGTTCTTC. Its protein is CASSVSTELSYNEQFF. V gene TRBV9 combines with J gene TRBJ2-1, with a weak D call TRBD1 (5 bases). Germline CDR1 reads SGDLS; CDR2 reads YYNGEE. The CDR3 is 16 residues long. Trimming left V 2 bases short and J 1 base short, with 13 bases between. Together with reference TRBV9 and TRBJ2-1, the CDR3 gives the full variable domain: DSGVTQTPKHLITATGQRVTLRCSPRSGDLSVYWYQQSLDQGLQFLIQYYNGEERAKGNILERFSAQQFPDLHSELNLSSLELGDSALYFCASSVSTELSYNEQFFGPGTRLTVL.

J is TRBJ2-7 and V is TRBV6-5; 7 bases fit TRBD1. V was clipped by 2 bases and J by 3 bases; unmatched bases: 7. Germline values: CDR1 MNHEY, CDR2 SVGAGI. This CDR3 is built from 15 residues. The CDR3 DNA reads TGTGCCAGCAGTTACATCCCGGGACAGCACTACGAGCAGTACTTC. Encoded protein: CASSYIPGQHYEQYF.